The sequence of this T cell receptor (beta chain) was determined in a study of T cells after yellow fever vaccination. Study conclusions and caveats: Across the CD4 and CD8 compartments, a small share of clonotypes was present in both.

TCRdb re-called the 5' RACE reads through MiXCR, storing one row per CDR3 protein. The sample lists about 500,000 distinct CDR3 sequences, 17% occurring once. The germline V gene encodes CDR1 SGDLS and CDR2 YYNGEE. Between the trimmed V and J ends, which lost 4 bases and 5 bases, there was a span of 16 bases. The CDR3 loop spans 15 amino acids. As regards this clonotype: Its matching antigen is unknown.

The material sequenced was PBMCs, taken less than 6 days after the first yellow fever vaccination. This TCR was sampled from a man between 18 and 29 years old who received the YFV17D yellow fever vaccine. The chain joins TRBV9 to TRBJ2-1; D unclear. As DNA, the CDR3 is TGTGCCAGCAGCCCTAGTGGGTTCATTAACAATGAGCAGTTCTTC. Translating gives CASSPSGFINNEQFF. Variable domain in full (rest from reference TRBV9 and TRBJ2-1): DSGVTQTPKHLITATGQRVTLRCSPRSGDLSVYWYQQSLDQGLQFLIQYYNGEERAKGNILERFSAQQFPDLHSELNLSSLELGDSALYFCASSPSGFINNEQFFGPGTRLTVL.